This T cell receptor (beta chain) is drawn from a study of blood T cell repertoires in COVID-19 (dated by TCRdb to 2018 to 2020). With regard to the full study: Samples covering the acute and convalescent phases of COVID-19 were provided by collaborators in the United States, Italy and Spain. Where HLA class I and class II types were available, the types were taken from metadata supplied by the sample provider, not from assay-based typing. The samples were drawn from the first 160 participants of the ongoing ImmuneRACE study and from 1,254 subjects provided by 6 global collaborators. The sample metadata nearly always contained a de-identified subject ID, COVID-19 status, age in years and sex. The material from the prospective study consisted of cDNA or gDNA derived from T cells, B-cell-depleted T cells, or PBMCs. Subjects who had been exposed to COVID-19, were actively infected with it, or had recovered from it provided the deeply sampled blood TCRbeta repertoires that made up the dataset. The repertoires were made available in a free public database intended to serve as a resource for research on the immune response to SARS-CoV-2.

Collaborating institutions collected whole blood in K2EDTA tubes following their own protocols. For TCRbeta analysis, collaborator samples were shipped as frozen whole blood, as isolated PBMCs, or as DNA extracted from either sample type. Reading from cysteine to phenylalanine, the CDR3 counts 15 amino acids. Left in the record is the CDR3 DNA by itself, 45 bases read in frame from the first base. CDR1 and CDR2, looked up from the germline V gene (reference sequence), are SGHKS and YYEKEE. V is pruned by 2 bases and J by 1 base, leaving 2 bases of the junction without a gene match. TCRbeta CDR3 regions were amplified from genomic DNA using the immunoSEQ Assay, a bias-controlled multiplex PCR. On the study's bioinformatics: Within the assay, amplification of reference gene primers was used to estimate how many nucleated cells each sample contained. Sequence reads were collapsed and filtered to measure the absolute abundance of every unique TCRbeta CDR3 rearrangement. For each sample, productive Simpson clonality was calculated as the square root of Simpson's diversity index across productive rearrangements. TCRdb retrieved this table from immuneACCESS and kept in-frame rearrangements only. Not all clones are present; in checked studies, unresolved V genes account for under half, and no reason is known for the remainder. V and J calls and clone size are those listed in that table; D and trimming were worked out from the DNA. A total of roughly 120,000 clones appear in this sample, about nine tenths of them only once. Just under 30% of the sample is taken by the ten largest.

Points the paper makes about the study in general: The quantity of clinical and demographic metadata differed by source and by participant and was supplied without curation.

As concerns this clone: Its antigen is not yet known. No per-base quality is available; no much larger clone lies one base away.

The material sequenced was peripheral blood. The chain uses TRBV5-5 and TRBJ2-2; TRBD1 lines up with 7 middle nucleotides. The source of this sequence is a woman aged 70-85 years with acute or convalescent COVID-19. In nucleotides, the sequence is TGTGCCAGCAGCTTAGGGGGCCGGAACACCGGGGAGCTGTTTTTT. This encodes CASSLGGRNTGELFF. Joined to the reference TRBV5-5 and TRBJ2-2 proteins, this CDR3 gives the full variable domain: DAGVTQSPTHLIKTRGQQVTLRCSPISGHKSVSWYQQVLGQGPQFIFQYYEKEERGRGNFPDRFSARQFPNYSSELNVNALLLGDSALYLCASSLGGRNTGELFFGEGSRLTVL.